The next 9 T cell receptor beta chains were all read from a single sample in a study of cytomegalovirus exposure and HLA in healthy donors. The study ran its PCR with 60 Vbeta and 13 Jbeta primers. Using immunoSEQ multiplex PCR, the repertoire was profiled, and TCRdb retains in-frame clones only, with some absent. The sample holds more than 90,000 clones, 65% to 80% seen once. Sample: PBMCs. These TCRs come from a man aged 35 to 55 in good health and CMV-seropositive.

This clone turned up a few times. The chain recombines TRBV28 with TRBJ2-7; 10 bases line up with TRBD2. V shed 4 bases and J 2 bases; nucleotides not matched to a gene: 5. Germline CDR1 and CDR2: MDHEN and SYDVKM. The CDR3 has 15 amino acids. The CDR3 sequence is CASSSLAGAAYEQYF. The CDR3 coding sequence is TGTGCCAGCAGTTCCCTAGCGGGGGCTGCCTACGAGCAGTACTTC.

This clone was counted only a few times. The CDR3 region has the DNA TGTGCCAGCATGGGGGAGGATGGTGAGACCCAGTACTTC. Protein product: CASMGEDGETQYF. The V gene is TRBV2, the J gene TRBJ2-5; possibly TRBD2 for D (6 bases). The CDR3 covers 13 residues. Between the trimmed V and J ends, which lost 7 bases and 5 bases, there was a span of 14 bases. Germline V lookup: CDR1 SNHLY, CDR2 FYNNEI.

The rearrangement links TRBV2 to TRBJ1-6, with D perhaps TRBD1 (5 bases). V dropped 2 bases and J dropped 6 bases, with 8 bases sitting between them. The CDR3 loop spans 14 amino acids. CDR1 and CDR2 from the germline V gene are SNHLY and FYNNEI. In nucleotides, the CDR3 is TGTGCCAGCAGTGAATGGGGGGTTAATTCACCCCTCCACTTT. Its translation is CASSEWGVNSPLHF.

With respect to this clone: The junction and the germline gene differ at one end; a read error may be behind it. J is TRBJ2-2 and V is TRBV7-7; no reliable D call. Germline V CDR1 and CDR2: SSHAT, FNYEAQ (reference sequence). CDR3 length: 14 amino acids. This CDR3 reads CASSLSGNTGELFF. The CDR3 bases are TGTGCTAGCAGCTTATCCGGGAACACCGGGGAGCTGTTTTTT.

The genes are TRBV20-1 and TRBJ1-4; D uncertain. V lost 6 bases and J lost 11, with 13 bases in between. The CDR3 is 11 residues long. Germline V CDR1 and CDR2: DFQATT, SNEGSKA (reference sequence). In DNA, the CDR3 is TGCAGTGCGCCGGTAGCCTCCAAACTGTTTTTT. It codes for CSAPVASKLFF.

V is TRBV15 and J is TRBJ1-1, with D hard to call. The CDR3 extends over 16 amino acids. Germline V gene data show CDR1 as LNHNV and CDR2 as YYDKDF (reference sequence). V gave up 5 bases and J gave up 0 bases, with 16 bases separating them. The CDR3 DNA sequence: TGTGCCACCAGCGAGCCTGGAGGACCCATGAACACTGAAGCTTTCTTT. Translating gives CATSEPGGPMNTEAFF. Using reference TRBV15 and TRBJ1-1 for the parts outside the CDR3, the full variable domain is DAMVIQNPRYQVTQFGKPVTLSCSQTLNHNVMYWYQQKSSQAPKLLFHYYDKDFNNEADTPDNFQSRRPNTSFCFLDIRSPGLGDTAMYLCATSEPGGPMNTEAFFGQGTRLTVV.

The chain links TRBV6-5 to TRBJ1-1; unclear D gene. V shed 4 bases and J shed 7 bases, with 10 bases lying between them. CDR3 length: 12 residues. CDR1 is MNHEY and CDR2 is SVGAGI in the germline V gene. The CDR3 nucleotides read TGTGCCAGCAGTTTCCCGCTCGGTGAAGCTTTCTTT. It yields the protein CASSFPLGEAFF.

The chain uses TRBV5-3 and TRBJ1-1, with D perhaps TRBD1 (6 bases). TRBV5-3 is noted as an ORF with a role that remains uncertain. The CDR3 is made up of 14 amino acids. The germline V and J ends were trimmed by 9 bases and 1 base, with 16 bases remaining between them. The CDR3 nucleotides are TGTGCCAAAATACAGGGTTCGGGGAACACTGAAGCTTTCTTT. Its protein product is CAKIQGSGNTEAFF.

CDR3 loop: CASSYGDRYTDTQYF. The DNA of the CDR3 is TGTGCCAGCAGTTACGGAGACAGATACACAGATACGCAGTATTTT. The chain is built from TRBV6-5 and TRBJ2-3, with D possibly TRBD1 on 5 matching bases. Germline V gives CDR1 MNHEY, CDR2 SVGAGI. This CDR3 region has 15 residues. The ends were cut back, 2 bases at V and 2 bases at J, with 11 bases in the middle.